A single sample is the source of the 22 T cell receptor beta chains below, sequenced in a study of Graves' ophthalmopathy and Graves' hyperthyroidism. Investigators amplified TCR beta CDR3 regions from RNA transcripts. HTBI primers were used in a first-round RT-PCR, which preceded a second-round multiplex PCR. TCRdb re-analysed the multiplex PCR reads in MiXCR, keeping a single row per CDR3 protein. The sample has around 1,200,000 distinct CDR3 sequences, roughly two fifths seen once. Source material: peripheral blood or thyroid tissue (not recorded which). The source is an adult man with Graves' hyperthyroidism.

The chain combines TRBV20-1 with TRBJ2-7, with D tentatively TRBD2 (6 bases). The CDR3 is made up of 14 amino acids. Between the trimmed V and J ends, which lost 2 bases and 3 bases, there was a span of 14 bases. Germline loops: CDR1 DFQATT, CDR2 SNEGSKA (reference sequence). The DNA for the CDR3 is TGCAGTGCTAGACGCGGGACTTCATTCTACGAGCAGTACTTC. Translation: CSARRGTSFYEQYF.

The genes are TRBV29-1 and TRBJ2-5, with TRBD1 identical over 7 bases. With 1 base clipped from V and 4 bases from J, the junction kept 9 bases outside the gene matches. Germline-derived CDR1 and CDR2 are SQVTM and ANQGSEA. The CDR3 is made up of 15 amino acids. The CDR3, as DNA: TGCAGCGTTGAAGTTGGGACAGCCAGAGGAGAGACCCAGTACTTC. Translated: CSVEVGTARGETQYF.

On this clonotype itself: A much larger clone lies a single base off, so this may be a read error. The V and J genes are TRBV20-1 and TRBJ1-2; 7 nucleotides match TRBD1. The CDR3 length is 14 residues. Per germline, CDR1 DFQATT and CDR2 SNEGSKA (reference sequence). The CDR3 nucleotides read TGCAGTGCTAGGAGGGACAGCGCGGTTCATGGCCACACCTTC. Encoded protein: CSARRDSAVHGHTF.

Written as DNA, the CDR3 is TGTGCCAGCAGTTACTCTGCCCGAGGGGGATTCACTGAAGCTTTCTTT. Encoded protein: CASSYSARGGFTEAFF. The chain uses TRBV6-5 and TRBJ1-1, with D possibly TRBD1 on 6 matching bases. The germline V and J ends were trimmed by 0 bases and 4 bases, with 15 bases remaining between them. Per the germline V gene, CDR1 is MNHEY and CDR2 is SVGAGI. The CDR3 extends over 16 amino acids.

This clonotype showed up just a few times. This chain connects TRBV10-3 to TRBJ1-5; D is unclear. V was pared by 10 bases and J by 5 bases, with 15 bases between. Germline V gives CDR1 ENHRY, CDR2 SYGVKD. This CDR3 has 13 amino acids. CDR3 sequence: CATRRGWDQPQHF. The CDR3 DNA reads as TGTGCCACCCGACGTGGTTGGGATCAGCCCCAGCATTTT.

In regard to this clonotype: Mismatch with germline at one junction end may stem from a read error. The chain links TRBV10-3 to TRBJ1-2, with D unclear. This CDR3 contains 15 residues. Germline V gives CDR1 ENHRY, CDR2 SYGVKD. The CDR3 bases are TGTGCCGTCAGTGAGAAGTCAACTCGGGACTATGGCTACACCTTC. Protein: CAVSEKSTRDYGYTF.

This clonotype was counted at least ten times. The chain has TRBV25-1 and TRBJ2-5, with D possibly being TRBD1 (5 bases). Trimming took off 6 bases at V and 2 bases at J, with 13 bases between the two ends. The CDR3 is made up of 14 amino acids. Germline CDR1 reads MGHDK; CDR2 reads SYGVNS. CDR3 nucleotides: TGTGCCAGCAGCCTGACAGAGTTTCAAGAGACCCAGTACTTC. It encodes CASSLTEFQETQYF. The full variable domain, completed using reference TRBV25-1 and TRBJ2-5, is EADIYQTPRYLVIGTGKKITLECSQTMGHDKMYWYQQDPGMELHLIHYSYGVNSTEKGDLSSESTVSRIRTEHFPLTLESARPSHTSQYLCASSLTEFQETQYFGPGTRLLVL.

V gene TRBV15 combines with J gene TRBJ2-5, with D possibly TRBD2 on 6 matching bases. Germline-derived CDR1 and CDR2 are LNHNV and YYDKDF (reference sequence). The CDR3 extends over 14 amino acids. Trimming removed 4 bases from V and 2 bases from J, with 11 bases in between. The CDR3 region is CATSNYAGQETQYF. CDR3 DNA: TGTGCCACCAGCAACTACGCGGGGCAAGAGACCCAGTACTTC.

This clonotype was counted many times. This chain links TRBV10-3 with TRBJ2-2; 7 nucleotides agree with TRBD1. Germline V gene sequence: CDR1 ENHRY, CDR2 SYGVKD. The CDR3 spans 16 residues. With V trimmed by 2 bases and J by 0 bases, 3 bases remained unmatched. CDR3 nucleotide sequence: TGTGCCATCAGTGAGGAGGGGGCCGCGAACACCGGGGAGCTGTTTTTT. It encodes CAISEEGAANTGELFF.

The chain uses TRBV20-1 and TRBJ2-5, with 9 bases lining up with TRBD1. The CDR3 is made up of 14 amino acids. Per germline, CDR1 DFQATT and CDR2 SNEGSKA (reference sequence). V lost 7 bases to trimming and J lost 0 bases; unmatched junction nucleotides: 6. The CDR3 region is CSGMTGGHQETQYF. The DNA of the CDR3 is TGCAGTGGAATGACAGGGGGGCACCAAGAGACCCAGTACTTC.

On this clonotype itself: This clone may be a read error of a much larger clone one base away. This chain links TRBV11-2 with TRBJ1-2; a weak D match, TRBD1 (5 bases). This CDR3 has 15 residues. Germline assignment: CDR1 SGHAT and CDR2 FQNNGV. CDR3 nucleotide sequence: TGTACCAGCAGCTTAGGGACTATCACCCGCTGGGGCTACACCTTC. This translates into CTSSLGTITRWGYTF.

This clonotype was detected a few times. The CDR3 region is CASSVNTDGMNTEAFF. The CDR3 DNA follows: TGTGCCAGCAGTGTAAATACAGACGGCATGAACACTGAAGCTTTCTTT. The chain links TRBV25-1 to TRBJ1-1; D is uncertain. This CDR3 has 16 residues. Trimming pared 4 bases from V and 0 bases from J, leaving 15 bases between. Germline V lookup: CDR1 MGHDK, CDR2 SYGVNS.

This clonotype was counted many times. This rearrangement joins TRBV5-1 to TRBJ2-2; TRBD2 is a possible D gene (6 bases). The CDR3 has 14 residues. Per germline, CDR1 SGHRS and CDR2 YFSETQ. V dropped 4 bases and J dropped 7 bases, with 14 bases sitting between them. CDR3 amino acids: CASSPGGRGGELFF. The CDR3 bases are TGCGCCAGCAGCCCCGGGGGAAGAGGCGGGGAGCTGTTTTTT.

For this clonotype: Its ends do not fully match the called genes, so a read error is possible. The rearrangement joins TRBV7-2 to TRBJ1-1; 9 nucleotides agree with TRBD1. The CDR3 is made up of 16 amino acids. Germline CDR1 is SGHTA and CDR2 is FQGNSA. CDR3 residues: CASSQVLDRGSTEAFF. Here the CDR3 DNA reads TGCGCCAGCAGCCAAGTACTCGACAGGGGGAGCACTGAAGCTTTCTTT. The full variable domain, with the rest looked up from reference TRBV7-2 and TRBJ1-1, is GAGVSQSPSNKVTEKGKDVELRCDPISGHTALYWYRQSLGQGLEFLIYFQGNSAPDKSGLPSDRFSAERTGGSVSTLTIQRTQQEDSAVYLCASSQVLDRGSTEAFFGQGTRLTVV.

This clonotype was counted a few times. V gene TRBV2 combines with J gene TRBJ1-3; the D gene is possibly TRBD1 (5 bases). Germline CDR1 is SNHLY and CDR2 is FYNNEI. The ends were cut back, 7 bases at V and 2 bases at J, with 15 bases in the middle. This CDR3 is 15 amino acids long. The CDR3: CASTRTRDPGNTIYF. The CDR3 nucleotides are TGTGCCAGCACTAGGACGAGGGACCCTGGAAACACCATATATTTT.

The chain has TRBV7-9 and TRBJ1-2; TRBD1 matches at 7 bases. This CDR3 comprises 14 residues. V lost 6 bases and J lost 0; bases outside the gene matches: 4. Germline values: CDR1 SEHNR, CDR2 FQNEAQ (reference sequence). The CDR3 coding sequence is TGTGCCAGCAGGGGTACAGGGGCTAACTATGGCTACACCTTC. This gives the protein CASRGTGANYGYTF. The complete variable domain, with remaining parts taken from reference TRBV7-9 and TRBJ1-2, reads DTGVSQNPRHKITKRGQNVTFRCDPISEHNRLYWYRQTLGQGPEFLTYFQNEAQLEKSRLLSDRFSAERPKGSFSTLEIQRTEQGDSAMYLCASRGTGANYGYTFGSGTRLTVV.

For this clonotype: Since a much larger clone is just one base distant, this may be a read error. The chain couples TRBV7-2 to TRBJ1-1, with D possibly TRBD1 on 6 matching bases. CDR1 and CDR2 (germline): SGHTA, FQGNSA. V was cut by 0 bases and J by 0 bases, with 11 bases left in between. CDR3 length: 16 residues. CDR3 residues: CASSLATGPMNTEAFF. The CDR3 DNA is TGTGCCAGCAGCTTAGCAACAGGGCCCATGAACACTGAAGCTTTCTTT.

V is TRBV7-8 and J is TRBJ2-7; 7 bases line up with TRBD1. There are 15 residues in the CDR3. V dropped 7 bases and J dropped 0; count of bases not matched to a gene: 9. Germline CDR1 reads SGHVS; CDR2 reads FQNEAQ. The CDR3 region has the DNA TGTGCCAGCACCCCCCACCGACAGGGCTCCTACGAGCAGTACTTC. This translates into CASTPHRQGSYEQYF.

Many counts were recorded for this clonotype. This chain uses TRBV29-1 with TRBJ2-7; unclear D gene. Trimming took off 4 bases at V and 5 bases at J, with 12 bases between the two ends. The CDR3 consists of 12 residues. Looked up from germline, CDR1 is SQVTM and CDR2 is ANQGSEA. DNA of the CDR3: TGCAGCGTTGTAGGGTTTGGGAACGAGCAGTACTTC. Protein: CSVVGFGNEQYF.

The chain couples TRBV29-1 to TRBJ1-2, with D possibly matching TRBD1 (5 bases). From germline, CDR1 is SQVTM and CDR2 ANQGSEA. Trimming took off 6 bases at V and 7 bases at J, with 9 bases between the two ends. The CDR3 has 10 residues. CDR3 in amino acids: CSVGRSGYTF. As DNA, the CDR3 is TGCAGCGTGGGACGGAGTGGCTACACCTTC.

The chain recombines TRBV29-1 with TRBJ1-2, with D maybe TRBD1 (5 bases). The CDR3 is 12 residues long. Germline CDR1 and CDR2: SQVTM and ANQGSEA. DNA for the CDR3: TGCAGACTCAGGGAGAAGGACTATGGCTACACCTTC. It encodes CRLREKDYGYTF.

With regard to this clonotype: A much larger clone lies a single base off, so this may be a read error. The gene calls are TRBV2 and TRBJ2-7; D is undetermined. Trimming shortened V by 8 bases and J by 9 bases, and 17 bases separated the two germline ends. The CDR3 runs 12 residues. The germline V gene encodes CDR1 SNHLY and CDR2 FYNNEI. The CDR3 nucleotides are TGTGCCAGCCTTGACCTAACCCACGGGCAGTACTTC. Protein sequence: CASLDLTHGQYF.